This T cell receptor beta chain was documented in a study of cytomegalovirus exposure and HLA in healthy donors. Study-wide points: About 87% or about 30% of the time was how often most TCR beta V segments were productive, according to an earlier analysis.

A note on this clone: What it recognizes is unknown.

The CDR3 contains 14 residues. With 2 bases removed from V and 8 bases from J, the gap between germline ends came to 15 bases. Germline V gives CDR1 MNHEY, CDR2 SMNVEV (reference sequence). PCR primers comprised 60 Vbeta and 13 Jbeta primers. Sequencing was performed with immunoSEQ multiplex PCR; in TCRdb, only in-frame clones are kept and a portion is missing. The sample contains approximately 130,000 clones, about 69% of which appear only once. Sequenced sample: PBMCs. The sequence was obtained from a man aged 25 to 40 in good health and CMV-seronegative. V usage is TRBV27 and J usage is TRBJ1-2; tentatively, D is TRBD1 (6 bases). The chain's CDR3 is CASSLTTGRYGYTF. DNA of the CDR3: TGTGCCAGCAGTTTAACTACAGGGCGCTACGGCTACACCTTC.